This note documents a single T cell receptor (beta chain) sequence. In germline, CDR1 is MGHRA, CDR2 YSYEKL. The V end lost 0 bases, the J end lost 1 base, and 6 bases lay between the germline ends. CDR3 size: 14 residues. The data derive from a study of Graves' ophthalmopathy and Graves' hyperthyroidism. Study overall: Absence of ophthalmopathy within 18 months of follow-up defined stable hyperthyroidism.

Researchers took RNA transcripts and amplified TCR beta CDR3 regions from them. Second-round multiplex PCR came after a first-round RT-PCR that employed HTBI primers. TCRdb re-called the multiplex PCR reads through MiXCR, storing one row per CDR3 protein. The sample yields approximately 1.2 million distinct CDR3 sequences, less than 45% seen once. Eligible hyperthyroidism cases comprised new diagnoses of under 2 months' duration in individuals aged 18 to 65. Diagnosis used clinical symptoms, serum thyroxine, TRAb, thyroid ultrasound and orbital computed tomography. The V call is TRBV4-1, the J call TRBJ1-1; unclear D gene. Source material: peripheral blood or thyroid tissue (not recorded which). The receptor comes from an adult man with Graves' hyperthyroidism. CDR3 amino acids: CASSQDIGNTEAFF. The CDR3 DNA reads as TGCGCCAGCAGCCAAGACATTGGGAACACTGAAGCTTTCTTT.